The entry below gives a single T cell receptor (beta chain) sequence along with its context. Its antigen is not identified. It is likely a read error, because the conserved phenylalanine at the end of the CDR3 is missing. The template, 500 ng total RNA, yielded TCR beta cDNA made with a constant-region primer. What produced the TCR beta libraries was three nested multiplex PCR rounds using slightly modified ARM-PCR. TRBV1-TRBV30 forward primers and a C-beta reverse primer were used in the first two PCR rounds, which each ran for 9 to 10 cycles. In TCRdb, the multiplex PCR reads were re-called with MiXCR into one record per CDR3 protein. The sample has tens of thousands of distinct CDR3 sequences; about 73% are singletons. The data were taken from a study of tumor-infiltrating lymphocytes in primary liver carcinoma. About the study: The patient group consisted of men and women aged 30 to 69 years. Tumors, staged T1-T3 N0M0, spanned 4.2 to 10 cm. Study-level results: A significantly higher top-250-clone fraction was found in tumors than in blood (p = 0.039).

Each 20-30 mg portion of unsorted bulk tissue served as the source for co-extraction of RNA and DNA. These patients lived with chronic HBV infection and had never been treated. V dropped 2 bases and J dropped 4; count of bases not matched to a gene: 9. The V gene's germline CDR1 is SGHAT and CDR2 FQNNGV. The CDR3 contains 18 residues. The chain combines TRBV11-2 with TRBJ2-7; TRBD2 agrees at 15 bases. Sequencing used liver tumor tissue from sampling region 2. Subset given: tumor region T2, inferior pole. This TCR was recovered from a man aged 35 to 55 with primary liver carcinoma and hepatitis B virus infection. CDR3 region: CASSLSPGLAGGGYEQYY. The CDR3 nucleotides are TGTGCCAGCAGCTTATCCCCTGGACTAGCGGGAGGGGGGTACGAGCAGTACTAC.